This entry lists 29 T cell receptor beta chains sequenced from one sample in a study of T cell repertoires in cytomegalovirus infection. In TCRdb, the reads were re-called with MiXCR into one record per CDR3 protein. The sample contains more than 350,000 distinct CDR3 sequences, approximately 33% of which appear only once. The source material was PBMCs. The receptors here all came from a human donor in good health (CMV status not recorded). Some clones in this sample may be carry-over from other donors' samples.

This clonotype was observed a handful of times. The chain uses TRBV19 and TRBJ1-1; no definite D call. The CDR3 consists of 16 residues. Germline CDR1 LNHDA, CDR2 SQIVND (reference sequence). V lost 1 base to trimming and J lost 4 bases, with 16 bases between them. The chain's CDR3 is CASSIVYLGKSTEAFF. Written as DNA, the CDR3 is TGTGCCAGTAGTATAGTGTATCTTGGCAAATCCACTGAAGCTTTCTTT. Full variable domain (rest looked up from reference TRBV19 and TRBJ1-1): DGGITQSPKYLFRKEGQNVTLSCEQNLNHDAMYWYRQDPGQGLRLIYYSQIVNDFQKGDIAEGYSVSREKKESFPLTVTSAQKNPTAFYLCASSIVYLGKSTEAFFGQGTRLTVV.

A few counts support this clonotype. V usage is TRBV20-1 and J usage is TRBJ2-5; TRBD2 matches at 9 bases. Trimming cost V 4 bases and J 0 bases; bases outside gene matches: 3. CDR1 is DFQATT, CDR2 SNEGSKA, per germline (reference sequence). The CDR3 extends over 14 amino acids. The CDR3 here is CSAISGGYQETQYF. DNA for the CDR3: TGCAGTGCTATAAGCGGGGGGTACCAAGAGACCCAGTACTTC.

V is TRBV2 and J is TRBJ1-1; D not resolved. The CDR3 has 14 residues. The germline V and J ends were trimmed by 1 base and 4 bases, with 10 bases remaining between them. Germline assignment: CDR1 SNHLY and CDR2 FYNNEI. The CDR3 sequence is CASSEEGWGTEAFF. Here the CDR3 DNA reads TGTGCCAGCAGTGAAGAAGGTTGGGGCACTGAAGCTTTCTTT.

This clonotype was recorded a few times. The chain recombines TRBV6-1 with TRBJ1-4; no clear D. The CDR3 spans 15 residues. Between the trimmed V and J ends, which lost 6 bases and 0 bases, there was a span of 11 bases. CDR1 and CDR2 (germline): MNHNS, SASEGT. The CDR3, as DNA: TGTGCCAGCAGGCCCCGAGACTCAACTAATGAAAAACTGTTTTTT. Residues: CASRPRDSTNEKLFF.

The chain carries TRBV28 and TRBJ1-1; the D gene is possibly TRBD1 (5 bases). The germline CDR1 and CDR2 sequences are MDHEN and SYDVKM. V shed 3 bases and J shed 3 bases, with 11 bases lying between them. This CDR3 spans 14 amino acids. CDR3 coding DNA: TGTGCCAGCAGTTTCCCAGGGATCGACACTGAAGCTTTCTTT. Protein: CASSFPGIDTEAFF.

This clonotype was recorded a few times. The chain links TRBV7-2 to TRBJ1-6; D possibly corresponds to TRBD1 (5 bases). CDR1 and CDR2 from the germline V gene are SGHTA and FQGNSA. The CDR3 spans 14 residues. Trimming cost V 1 base and J 8 bases, with 9 bases left between them. The chain's CDR3 is CASSLGGVDSPLHF. The CDR3 DNA reads TGTGCCAGCAGCTTAGGAGGGGTTGATTCACCCCTCCACTTT.

The J gene is TRBJ2-5, the V gene TRBV5-1; the match to TRBD1 covers 9 bases. J lost 4 bases, V lost 0 bases, and 4 bases had no gene match. From germline, CDR1 is SGHRS and CDR2 YFSETQ. This CDR3 comprises 15 residues. The CDR3 protein is CASSLGGTGRETQYF. CDR3 nucleotide sequence: TGCGCCAGCAGCTTGGGGGGGACAGGGAGAGAGACCCAGTACTTC.

To note about this clonotype: At one end the junction does not follow the germline gene, possibly because of a read error. This chain uses TRBV7-8 with TRBJ2-7, with 8 bases aligning to TRBD1. Germline CDR1 and CDR2: SGHVS and FQNEAQ. This CDR3 is built from 17 residues. CDR3 region: CARSSEQGVTDSYEQYF. DNA of the CDR3: TGTGCCAGAAGCTCAGAACAGGGGGTCACCGACTCCTACGAGCAGTACTTC.

This clonotype was counted a few times. The chain is built from TRBV6-2 or TRBV6-3 and TRBJ1-2; a possible D gene is TRBD1 (6 bases). Germline values: CDR1 MNHEY, CDR2 SVGEGT. Deletions cut 5 bases from V and 10 bases from J, with 17 bases between. The CDR3 is made up of 13 amino acids. DNA for the CDR3: TGTGCCAGCAGTCAGGACAGCGCGACAGTCTACACCTTC. It is translated as CASSQDSATVYTF.

This clonotype has at least ten counts. The chain links TRBV7-6 to TRBJ1-3; 10 bases are a match to TRBD1. Germline values: CDR1 SGHVS, CDR2 FNYEAQ. With 3 bases clipped from V and 4 bases from J, the junction kept 6 bases outside the gene matches. The CDR3 spans 16 residues. The CDR3 loop reads CASSFKGQGRGNTIYF. The CDR3 nucleotides read TGTGCCAGCAGCTTCAAGGGACAGGGGAGAGGAAACACCATATATTTT.

This clonotype has a handful of counts. This chain links TRBV6-5 with TRBJ2-1; TRBD2 aligns across 13 bases. The CDR3 totals 16 residues. V trimming: 6 bases; J trimming: 10 bases; junction bases outside the gene matches: 12. The germline CDR1 and CDR2 sequences are MNHEY and SVGAGI. The CDR3 here is CASRGLAGAHPEEQFF. CDR3 in DNA: TGTGCCAGCAGAGGACTAGCGGGGGCCCACCCGGAAGAGCAGTTCTTC.

The chain uses TRBV6-1 and TRBJ2-7; possible D gene TRBD2, 6 bases. CDR3 size: 16 residues. V was shortened by 3 bases and J by 2 bases, with 17 bases between the two germline ends. Germline V CDR1 and CDR2: MNHNS, SASEGT. CDR3 coding DNA: TGTGCCAGCAGTGATATCTCCGGAGGGGCTCCCTACGAGCAGTACTTC. This encodes CASSDISGGAPYEQYF.

The CDR3: CSASFLGNTEAFF. CDR3 DNA: TGCAGTGCTAGTTTCTTGGGGAACACTGAAGCTTTCTTT. The V and J genes are TRBV20-1 and TRBJ1-1; D ambiguous. The CDR3 runs to 13 residues. Germline V gives CDR1 DFQATT, CDR2 SNEGSKA (reference sequence). Trimming removed 3 bases from V and 1 base from J, with 9 bases in between.

This clonotype was detected a few times. The chain joins TRBV3-1 to TRBJ2-1; 11 bases map to TRBD2. V shed 2 bases, J shed 6 bases, and the junction held 9 bases outside the gene matches. This CDR3 region has 17 residues. CDR1 and CDR2 (germline): LGHDT, YNNKEL (reference sequence). CDR3 sequence: CASSQTGLAGGGNEQFF. CDR3 DNA: TGTGCCAGCAGCCAAACCGGACTAGCGGGCGGGGGCAATGAGCAGTTCTTC.

This clonotype has a count of ten or more. The chain is built from TRBV7-8 and TRBJ2-7; D possibly matches TRBD1 or TRBD2 (5 bases each). In germline, CDR1 is SGHVS, CDR2 FQNEAQ. The CDR3 consists of 14 residues. V lost 1 base, J lost 2 bases, and 9 bases lay in between. Written as DNA, the CDR3 is TGTGCCAGCAGCTTAGGTCGGGGCCCCTACGAGCAGTACTTC. Translation gives CASSLGRGPYEQYF. Combining the CDR3 with reference TRBV7-8 and TRBJ2-7 gives the whole variable domain GAGVSQSPRYKVAKRGQDVALRCDPISGHVSLFWYQQALGQGPEFLTYFQNEAQLDKSGLPSDRFFAERPEGSVSTLKIQRTQQEDSAVYLCASSLGRGPYEQYFGPGTRLTVT.

The CDR3 coding sequence is TGTGCCAGCAGCTCTTGGACCGGTCCTGAGACCCAGTACTTC. Translating it yields CASSSWTGPETQYF. The V gene is TRBV11-2, the J gene TRBJ2-5; D ambiguous. Looked up from germline, CDR1 is SGHAT and CDR2 is FQNNGV. The V and J ends lost 4 bases and 5 bases respectively, with 14 bases between them. The CDR3 runs to 14 residues.

This clonotype was observed a few times. CDR3 nucleotides: TGCGCCAGCAGCTCCGCCGGGACTGGCAGCACAGATACGCAGTATTTT. Amino acid sequence: CASSSAGTGSTDTQYF. This rearrangement joins TRBV4-1 to TRBJ2-3; D might be TRBD2 (6 bases). The CDR3 consists of 16 residues. Germline loops: CDR1 MGHRA, CDR2 YSYEKL. Trimming pared 5 bases from V and 0 bases from J, leaving 15 bases between.

This clonotype was seen only a few times. V gene TRBV19 combines with J gene TRBJ2-7; 7 bases align to TRBD2. V shed 3 bases, J shed 1 base, and the junction held 3 bases outside the gene matches. Looked up from germline, CDR1 is LNHDA and CDR2 is SQIVND (reference sequence). CDR3 size: 14 residues. CDR3 loop: CASSIGLESYEQYF. The CDR3 DNA sequence: TGTGCCAGTAGTATTGGACTAGAATCCTACGAGCAGTACTTC.

The table lists this clonotype with many counts. This chain joins TRBV20-1 and TRBJ2-7; the D is unclear. Germline V gives CDR1 DFQATT, CDR2 SNEGSKA (reference sequence). The CDR3 runs 13 residues. The V end lost 1 base, the J end lost 1 base, and 8 bases lay between the germline ends. The CDR3 reads CSARVADSYEQYF. The CDR3 bases are TGCAGTGCTAGAGTTGCAGATTCCTACGAGCAGTACTTC.

This clonotype was picked up a small number of times. This chain's CDR3 is CASLRREGNEAFF. The CDR3 region has the DNA TGTGCCAGTCTACGGAGGGAAGGGAATGAAGCTTTCTTT. The genes are TRBV27 and TRBJ1-1; no reliable D call. The germline V and J ends were trimmed by 9 bases and 7 bases, with 18 bases remaining between them. Germline CDR1 is MNHEY and CDR2 is SMNVEV (reference sequence). The CDR3 spans 13 residues.

The chain combines TRBV4-1 with TRBJ1-4; the match to TRBD1 covers 8 bases. Trimming removed 0 bases from V and 7 bases from J; junction bases left unmatched: 7. Germline V gene sequence: CDR1 MGHRA, CDR2 YSYEKL. This CDR3 spans 16 amino acids. The CDR3 DNA follows: TGCGCCAGCAGCCAAGATCTCGGAACAGGGGGTGAAAAACTGTTTTTT. Its translation: CASSQDLGTGGEKLFF.

This clonotype occurred a few times. The CDR3 DNA reads TGTGCCAGCTCACCAGTTTTGTTGGGGCAAACGAGGACTGAAGCTTTCTTT. It is translated as CASSPVLLGQTRTEAFF. This chain connects TRBV18 to TRBJ1-1; possible D gene TRBD1, 5 bases. The V end lost 2 bases, the J end lost 5 bases, and 21 bases lay between the germline ends. Germline loops: CDR1 KGHSH, CDR2 LQKENI. The CDR3 spans 17 residues.

This clonotype was counted only a few times. This chain connects TRBV7-2 to TRBJ2-5; TRBD2 matches 10 bases. The ends lost 5 bases at V and 2 bases at J; junction bases unmatched: 8. The germline V gene has CDR1 SGHTA and CDR2 FQGNSA. There are 16 residues in the CDR3. The CDR3 spells CASSKQAGGKQETQYF. For the CDR3, the DNA is TGTGCCAGCAGCAAACAAGCGGGGGGGAAACAAGAGACCCAGTACTTC. Using reference TRBV7-2 and TRBJ2-5 for the parts outside the CDR3, the full variable domain is GAGVSQSPSNKVTEKGKDVELRCDPISGHTALYWYRQSLGQGLEFLIYFQGNSAPDKSGLPSDRFSAERTGGSVSTLTIQRTQQEDSAVYLCASSKQAGGKQETQYFGPGTRLLVL.

This sequence joins TRBV6-2 or TRBV6-3 and TRBJ2-2, with a tentative D call TRBD1 (5 bases). The CDR3 runs 14 residues. V gave up 2 bases and J gave up 6 bases, with 10 bases separating them. CDR1 is MNHEY, CDR2 SVGEGT, per germline. CDR3 DNA sequence: TGTGCCAGCAGTTACCTCAGGGTATCCGGGGAGCTGTTTTTT. Translated: CASSYLRVSGELFF.

Many counts were recorded for this clonotype. This chain links TRBV7-2 with TRBJ1-5, with 10 bases that match TRBD1. The CDR3 spans 15 residues. V shed 5 bases and J 7 bases; nucleotides not matched to a gene: 8. Germline CDR1 reads SGHTA; CDR2 reads FQGNSA. The chain's CDR3 is CASSRTGGKGQPQHF. DNA of the CDR3: TGTGCCAGCAGCCGGACAGGGGGGAAAGGGCAGCCCCAGCATTTT.

The chain joins TRBV19 to TRBJ1-2; D ambiguous. The CDR3 sequence is 13 residues long. V was cut by 6 bases and J by 4 bases, with 12 bases left in between. Germline V gene sequence: CDR1 LNHDA, CDR2 SQIVND (reference sequence). The CDR3 DNA reads TGTGCCAGTAGCCTAATCGGGGTCTATGGCTACACCTTC. It is translated as CASSLIGVYGYTF. Full variable domain (rest looked up from reference TRBV19 and TRBJ1-2): DGGITQSPKYLFRKEGQNVTLSCEQNLNHDAMYWYRQDPGQGLRLIYYSQIVNDFQKGDIAEGYSVSREKKESFPLTVTSAQKNPTAFYLCASSLIGVYGYTFGSGTRLTVV.

This clonotype was counted ten times or more. The genes are TRBV7-2 and TRBJ2-3, with D possibly matching TRBD1 (6 bases). The germline V gene encodes CDR1 SGHTA and CDR2 FQGNSA. The CDR3 sequence is 16 residues long. V shed 5 bases and J shed 1 base, with 16 bases lying between them. CDR3 DNA: TGTGCCAGCAGCCCGCAGGGGCTACCGGGCACAGATACGCAGTATTTT. Translating gives CASSPQGLPGTDTQYF. Filled out from reference TRBV7-2 and TRBJ2-3, the complete variable domain reads GAGVSQSPSNKVTEKGKDVELRCDPISGHTALYWYRQSLGQGLEFLIYFQGNSAPDKSGLPSDRFSAERTGGSVSTLTIQRTQQEDSAVYLCASSPQGLPGTDTQYFGPGTRLTVL.

This clonotype was counted ten times or more. The V gene is TRBV7-2, the J gene TRBJ1-3; D remains ambiguous. Germline V gene sequence: CDR1 SGHTA, CDR2 FQGNSA. Trimming shortened V by 2 bases and J by 1 base, and 6 bases separated the two germline ends. The CDR3 consists of 14 residues. The CDR3 nucleotides are TGTGCCAGCAGCTTAAACCCGTCTGGAAACACCATATATTTT. Translating gives CASSLNPSGNTIYF.

The chain combines TRBV19 with TRBJ2-3; maybe TRBD2 (7 bases). Germline V gene data show CDR1 as LNHDA and CDR2 as SQIVND (reference sequence). The CDR3 is 16 residues long. With 2 bases removed from V and 3 bases from J, the gap between germline ends came to 15 bases. The CDR3 is CASSITAGAETDTQYF. DNA of the CDR3: TGTGCCAGTAGTATAACTGCGGGGGCCGAGACAGATACGCAGTATTTT. The whole variable domain, remainder taken from reference TRBV19 and TRBJ2-3, is DGGITQSPKYLFRKEGQNVTLSCEQNLNHDAMYWYRQDPGQGLRLIYYSQIVNDFQKGDIAEGYSVSREKKESFPLTVTSAQKNPTAFYLCASSITAGAETDTQYFGPGTRLTVL.